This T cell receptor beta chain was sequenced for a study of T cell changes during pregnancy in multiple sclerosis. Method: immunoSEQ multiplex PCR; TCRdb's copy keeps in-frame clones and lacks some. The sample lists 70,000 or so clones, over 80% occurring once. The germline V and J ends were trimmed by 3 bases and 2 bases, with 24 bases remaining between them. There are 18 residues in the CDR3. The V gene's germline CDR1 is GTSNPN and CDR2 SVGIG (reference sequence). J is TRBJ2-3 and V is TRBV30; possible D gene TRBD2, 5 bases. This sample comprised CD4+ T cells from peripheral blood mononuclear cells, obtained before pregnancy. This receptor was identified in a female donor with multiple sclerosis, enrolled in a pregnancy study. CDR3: CAWSLLTGGRIHTDTQYF. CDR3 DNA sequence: TGTGCCTGGAGCTTACTTACTGGAGGACGGATACACACAGATACGCAGTATTTT.